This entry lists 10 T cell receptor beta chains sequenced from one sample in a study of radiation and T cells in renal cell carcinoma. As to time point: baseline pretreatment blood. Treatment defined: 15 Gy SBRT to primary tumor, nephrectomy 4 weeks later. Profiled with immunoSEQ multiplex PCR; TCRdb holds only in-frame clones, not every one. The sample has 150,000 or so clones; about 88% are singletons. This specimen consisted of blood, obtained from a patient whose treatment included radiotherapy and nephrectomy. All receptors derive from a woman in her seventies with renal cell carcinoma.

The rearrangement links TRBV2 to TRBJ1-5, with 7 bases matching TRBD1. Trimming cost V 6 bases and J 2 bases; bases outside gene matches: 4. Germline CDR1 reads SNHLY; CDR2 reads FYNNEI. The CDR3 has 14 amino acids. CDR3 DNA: TGTGCCAGCAGGACAGGGTATGGCAATCAGCCCCAGCATTTT. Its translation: CASRTGYGNQPQHF.

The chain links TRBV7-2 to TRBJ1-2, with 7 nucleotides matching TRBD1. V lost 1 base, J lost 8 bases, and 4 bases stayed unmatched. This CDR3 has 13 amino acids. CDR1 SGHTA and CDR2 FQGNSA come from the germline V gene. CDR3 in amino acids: CASSLEGGWGYTF. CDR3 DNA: TGTGCCAGCAGCTTAGAAGGGGGCTGGGGCTACACCTTC.

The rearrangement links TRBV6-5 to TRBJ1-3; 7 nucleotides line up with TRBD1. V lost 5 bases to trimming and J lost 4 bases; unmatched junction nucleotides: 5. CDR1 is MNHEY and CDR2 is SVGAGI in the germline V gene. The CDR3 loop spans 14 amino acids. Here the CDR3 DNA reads TGTGCCAGCAGTAAGACAGGGCTAGGAAACACCATATATTTT. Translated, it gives CASSKTGLGNTIYF.

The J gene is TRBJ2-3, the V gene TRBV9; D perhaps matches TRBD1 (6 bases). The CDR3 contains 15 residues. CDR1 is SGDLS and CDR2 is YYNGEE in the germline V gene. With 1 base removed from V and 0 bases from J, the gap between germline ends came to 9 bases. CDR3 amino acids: CASSVSGDSTDTQYF. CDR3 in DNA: TGTGCCAGCAGCGTATCAGGGGATAGCACAGATACGCAGTATTTT.

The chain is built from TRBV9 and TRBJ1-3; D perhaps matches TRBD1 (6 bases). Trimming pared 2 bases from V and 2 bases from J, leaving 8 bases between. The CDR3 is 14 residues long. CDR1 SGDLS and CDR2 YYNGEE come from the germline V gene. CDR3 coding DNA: TGTGCCAGCAGCGTGGGGGACACTGGAAACACCATATATTTT. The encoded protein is CASSVGDTGNTIYF.

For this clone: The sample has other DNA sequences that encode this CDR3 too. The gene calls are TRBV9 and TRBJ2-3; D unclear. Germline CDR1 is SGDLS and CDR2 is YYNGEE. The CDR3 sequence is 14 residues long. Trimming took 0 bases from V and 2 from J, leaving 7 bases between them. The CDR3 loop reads CASSVGGSTDTQYF. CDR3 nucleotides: TGTGCCAGCAGCGTAGGAGGTTCCACAGATACGCAGTATTTT.

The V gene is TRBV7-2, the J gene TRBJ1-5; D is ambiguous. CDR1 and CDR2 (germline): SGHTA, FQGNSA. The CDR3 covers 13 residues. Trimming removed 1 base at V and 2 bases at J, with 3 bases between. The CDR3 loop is CASSLERNQPQHF. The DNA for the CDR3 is TGTGCCAGCAGCTTAGAGCGCAATCAGCCCCAGCATTTT.

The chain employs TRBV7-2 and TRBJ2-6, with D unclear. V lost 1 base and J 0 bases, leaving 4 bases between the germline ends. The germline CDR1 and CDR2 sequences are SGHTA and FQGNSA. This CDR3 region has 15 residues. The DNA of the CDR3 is TGTGCCAGCAGCTTAGGTATCTCTGGGGCCAACGTCCTGACTTTC. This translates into CASSLGISGANVLTF.

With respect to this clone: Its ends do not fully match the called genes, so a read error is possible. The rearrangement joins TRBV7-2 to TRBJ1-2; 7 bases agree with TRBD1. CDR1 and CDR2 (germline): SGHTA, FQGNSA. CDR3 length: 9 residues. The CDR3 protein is CASSSQGNF. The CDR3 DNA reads TGTGCCAGCAGCTCACAGGGGAACTTC. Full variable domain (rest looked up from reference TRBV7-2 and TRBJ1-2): GAGVSQSPSNKVTEKGKDVELRCDPISGHTALYWYRQSLGQGLEFLIYFQGNSAPDKSGLPSDRFSAERTGGSVSTLTIQRTQQEDSAVYLCASSSQGNFGSGTRLTVV.

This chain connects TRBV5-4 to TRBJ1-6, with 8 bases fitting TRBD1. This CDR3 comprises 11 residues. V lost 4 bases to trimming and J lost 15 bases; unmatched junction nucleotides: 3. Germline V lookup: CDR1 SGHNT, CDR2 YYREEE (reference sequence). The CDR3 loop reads CASSHGQGLHF. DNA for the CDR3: TGTGCCAGCAGCCATGGACAGGGCCTCCACTTT.